These T cell receptor beta chains were read from a single sample in a study of blood T cell repertoires in COVID-19. Sequencing was performed with immunoSEQ multiplex PCR; in TCRdb, only in-frame clones are kept and a portion is missing. Seen here are around 200,000 clones, around 85% observed once, and the top ten hold less than 25%. Sequenced: peripheral blood. Source of these receptors: a man in his 70s with active or convalescent COVID-19. Both conserved end residues are trimmed from each CDR3. The D gene is left open where the match is weak.

D	J	V	CDR3
-	TRBJ1-1	TRBV28	ASSLPQGNTEAF
TRBD2	TRBJ2-1	TRBV28	ASSLGEYSGRGNEQF
-	TRBJ1-1	TRBV19	ASSIRGRRGTEAF
-	TRBJ1-4	TRBV15	ATSRDRGIGEKLF
-	TRBJ2-1	TRBV15	ATSRVTGSYNEQF
-	TRBJ1-1	TRBV11-2	ASSISSPNTEAF
-	TRBJ1-2	TRBV20-1	SASTGLGYT
TRBD1	TRBJ2-7	TRBV28	ASRRPGQGDHEQY
-	TRBJ2-2	TRBV3-1/TRBV3-2	ASSLGTPAGGELF
TRBD1	TRBJ1-2	TRBV6-5	ASSYNRQGPIGYT
-	TRBJ1-1	TRBV11-2	ASSPQSAVNTEAF
-	TRBJ2-3	TRBV3-1/TRBV3-2	ASSQQRVDTDTQY
-	TRBJ1-5	TRBV18	ASSPGGGNQPQH
-	TRBJ1-5	TRBV7-2	ASSTRGSNQPQH
-	TRBJ1-4	TRBV7-8	ASSPWEAYNEKLF
-	TRBJ2-3	TRBV28	ATQAGLSTDTQY
TRBD1	TRBJ1-2	TRBV7-9	ASSSQGQLSYGYT
-	TRBJ2-1	TRBV6-2/TRBV6-3	ASSYSNSYNEQF
-	TRBJ1-5	TRBV5-1	ASSLDRTDNQPQH
-	TRBJ1-2	TRBV2	ASSGIEGDGYT
-	TRBJ1-1	TRBV11-2	ASSLDSPGINTEAF
-	TRBJ1-1	TRBV7-8	ASSPREGREAF
-	TRBJ2-5	TRBV7-7	ASSLIQGQETQY
-	TRBJ2-2	TRBV24-1	ATSDPTGTVGTGELF
-	TRBJ2-7	TRBV28	ASRTPLDRDYEQY
-	TRBJ1-5	TRBV7-2	ASSLAREQPQH
TRBD1	TRBJ1-4	TRBV18	ASSRDRPNEKLF
-	TRBJ2-7	TRBV20-1	SASVRATYEQY
TRBD1	TRBJ1-2	TRBV14	ASSQQTGTLGYGYT
TRBD2	TRBJ2-1	TRBV4-3	ASSQALAGGYNEQF
-	TRBJ1-3	TRBV29-1	SVVIGAGVGNTIY
TRBD2	TRBJ2-7	TRBV19	ASSIAAGGPNEQY
-	TRBJ2-1	TRBV3-1/TRBV3-2	ASSRLGASSYNEQF
-	TRBJ1-1	TRBV5-1	ASSLGGRNTEAF
-	TRBJ1-1	TRBV5-4	ASSRRRNTEAF
-	TRBJ1-2	TRBV5-4	ASSLRVAGYT
TRBD1	TRBJ1-2	TRBV27	ASTNWDRGQAGGYT
TRBD1	TRBJ1-2	TRBV19	ASSSTGRGYT
-	TRBJ1-2	TRBV19	ASSRAEVRGGYGYT
-	TRBJ1-4	TRBV18	ASSPGPGASEKLF
TRBD1	TRBJ2-1	TRBV7-8	ASSSGQGQYNEQF
TRBD1	TRBJ1-5	TRBV27	ASSPGQAPNQPQH
-	TRBJ2-7	TRBV5-8	ASSLTRAYEQY
TRBD1	TRBJ1-2	TRBV19	ASSTRDRGREAYGYT
TRBD1	TRBJ1-1	TRBV19	ASSIVGQGAPEAF
TRBD1	TRBJ1-1	TRBV7-9	ASSLVTGYGAF
-	TRBJ1-2	TRBV7-2	ASSPRGVTHGYT
-	TRBJ2-7	TRBV19	ASSIETQGSYEQY
-	TRBJ1-2	TRBV27	ASSPEVQGNYGYT
TRBD1	TRBJ1-2	TRBV15	ATSSHRGFGYT